Listed below are T cell receptor beta chains from one sample, sequenced in a study of cytomegalovirus exposure and HLA in healthy donors. Sequenced by immunoSEQ multiplex PCR; TCRdb stores in-frame clones only, minus some. Among under 200,000 clones, roughly four fifths were seen once, and the ten largest hold 1.5% to 2%. Sequencing input: PBMCs. Receptors were obtained from a woman aged 18-35 years in good health and CMV-seronegative. The CDR3 runs from the conserved cysteine through the conserved F or W. A D gene is named only where the DNA matches it firmly. For some rows the clone size is stated as once, few or many, or as a class when expanded; others skip it.

j_gene | v_gene | len | d_gene | abundance | CDR3nt | CDR3aa
TRBJ1-2 | TRBV6-1 | 14 | TRBD1 | few | TGTGCCAGCAGTGATGATGGGACAGCTTATGGCTACACCTTC | CASSDDGTAYGYTF
TRBJ2-1 | TRBV11-2 | 19 | NA | NA | TGTGCCAGCAGCTTAGGGGGGAGGAATAACGGTAGCTCCTACAATGAGCAGTTCTTC | CASSLGGRNNGSSYNEQFF
TRBJ2-3 | TRBV5-4 | 15 | TRBD2 | few | TGTGCCAGCAGCTTGCCCAGCGGGACGGGAAATACGCAGTATTTT | CASSLPSGTGNTQYF
TRBJ2-1 | TRBV10-1 | 18 | NA | NA | TGCGCCAGCAGTGACCCAGGAGGTACGGGAGCTCTTCTTTATGAGCAGTTCTTC | CASSDPGGTGALLYEQFF
TRBJ2-1 | TRBV19 | 15 | TRBD1 | NA | TGTGCCAGTAGTAGGACAGGGGTCCCCTACAATGAGCAGTTCTTC | CASSRTGVPYNEQFF
TRBJ1-2 | TRBV6-5 | 15 | NA | NA | TGTGCCAGCAGGCGCGCGACAGGATCTAGTAGCGGCTACACCTTC | CASRRATGSSSGYTF
TRBJ2-1 | TRBV11-2 | 16 | NA | few | TGTGCCAGCAGCTGGCGTGCCGGGAGTCTAGGCAATGAGCAGTTCTTC | CASSWRAGSLGNEQFF
TRBJ1-2 | TRBV9 | 13 | TRBD1 | NA | TGTGCCAGCAGTTGGGGACAGGGATGGGGCTACACCTTC | CASSWGQGWGYTF
TRBJ1-1 | TRBV2 | 15 | NA | NA | TGTGCCAGTAACGCGATCGGGCGGGAACAGTACGAAGCTTTCTTT | CASNAIGREQYEAFF
TRBJ2-1 | TRBV12-5 | 12 | TRBD2 | NA | TGTGCTAGTGGTTTGGTAGCGGGGGAGCAGTTCTTC | CASGLVAGEQFF
TRBJ2-7 | TRBV19 | 14 | TRBD2 | NA | TGTGCCAGTAGTATCCTAGCGGCATCCTACGAGCAGTACTTC | CASSILAASYEQYF
TRBJ2-2 | TRBV18 | 17 | NA | NA | TGTGCCAGCTCACCACCAGGAGCAGACCCGAACACCGGGGAGCTGTTTTTT | CASSPPGADPNTGELFF
TRBJ2-2 | TRBV7-2 | 15 | TRBD1 | NA | TGTGCCAGCAGAGGGGGCGGCACGAACACCGGGGAGCTGTTTTTT | CASRGGGTNTGELFF
TRBJ2-7 | TRBV27 | 14 | TRBD2 | NA | TGTGCCAGCAGTCTAGCGGGAGGCCTCTACGAGCAGTACTTC | CASSLAGGLYEQYF
TRBJ2-7 | TRBV27 | 14 | NA | NA | TGTGCCAGCAGTTTTCATGCTAGCCCCTTGGGGCAGTACTTC | CASSFHASPLGQYF
TRBJ2-3 | TRBV14 | 17 | TRBD2 | NA | TGTGCCAGCAGCCAAGACCCCTGGCGGGAGTGGGCAGATACGCAGTATTTT | CASSQDPWREWADTQYF
TRBJ2-1 | TRBV14 | 18 | TRBD2 | NA | TGTGCCAGCAGCCAACTCACACCGGGACTAGCGATTAGCAATGAGCAGTTCTTC | CASSQLTPGLAISNEQFF
TRBJ2-7 | TRBV7-2 | 13 | TRBD2 | NA | TGTGCCAGCAGCTCCCGGGGGGGGGACGAGCAGTACTTC | CASSSRGGDEQYF
TRBJ2-7 | TRBV27 | 13 | NA | NA | TGTGCCAGCGGCCTCAGGGGTACCTACGAGCAGTACTTC | CASGLRGTYEQYF
TRBJ2-3 | TRBV7-6 | 16 | TRBD2 | NA | TGTGCCAGCAGCCAATGGACTAGCGGGGGGGTGAATACGCAGTATTTT | CASSQWTSGGVNTQYF
TRBJ2-5 | TRBV21-1 | 14 | NA | once | TGTGCCAGCAGCAAGCGGAGCATCGAAGAGACCCAGTACTTC | CASSKRSIEETQYF
TRBJ2-3 | TRBV19 | 14 | NA | NA | TGTGCCAGTAGTATGGCTAGTGGCACAGATACGCAGTATTTT | CASSMASGTDTQYF
TRBJ2-5 | TRBV19 | 15 | NA | NA | TGTGCCAGTAGTACCCTGGAAACAGCCCAAGAGACCCAGTACTTC | CASSTLETAQETQYF
TRBJ1-3 | TRBV6-5 | 15 | TRBD1 | NA | TGTGCCAGCAGTTACACAGGGGGAAGGGGAAACACCATATATTTT | CASSYTGGRGNTIYF
TRBJ2-7 | TRBV6-6 | 15 | NA | few | TGTGCCAGCAGTTATTTGTTGAAAGGGGTCAACGAGCAGTACTTC | CASSYLLKGVNEQYF
TRBJ1-1 | TRBV6-5 | 12 | NA | NA | TGTGCCAGCAGCATATCAGAGGGTGAAGCTTTCTTT | CASSISEGEAFF
TRBJ2-1 | TRBV9 | 13 | NA | few | TGTGCCAGCAGCGGGTGGGCCCATCATGAGCAGTTCTTC | CASSGWAHHEQFF